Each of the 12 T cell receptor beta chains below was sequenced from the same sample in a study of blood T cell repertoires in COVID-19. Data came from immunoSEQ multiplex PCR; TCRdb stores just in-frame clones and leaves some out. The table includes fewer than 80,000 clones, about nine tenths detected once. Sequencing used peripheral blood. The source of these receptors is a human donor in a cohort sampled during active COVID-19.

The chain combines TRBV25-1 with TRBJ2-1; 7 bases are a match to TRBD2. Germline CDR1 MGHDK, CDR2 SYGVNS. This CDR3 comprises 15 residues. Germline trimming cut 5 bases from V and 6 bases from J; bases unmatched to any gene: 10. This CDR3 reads CASSRVGRGGNEQFF. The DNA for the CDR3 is TGTGCCAGCAGTCGGGTGGGGCGCGGGGGCAATGAGCAGTTCTTC.

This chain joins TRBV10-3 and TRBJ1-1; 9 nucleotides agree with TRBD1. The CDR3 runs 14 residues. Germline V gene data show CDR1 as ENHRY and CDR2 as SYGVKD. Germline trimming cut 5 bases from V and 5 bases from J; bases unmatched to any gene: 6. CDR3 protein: CAISHGTGTTEAFF. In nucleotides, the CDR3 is TGTGCCATCAGTCACGGGACAGGGACTACTGAAGCTTTCTTT.

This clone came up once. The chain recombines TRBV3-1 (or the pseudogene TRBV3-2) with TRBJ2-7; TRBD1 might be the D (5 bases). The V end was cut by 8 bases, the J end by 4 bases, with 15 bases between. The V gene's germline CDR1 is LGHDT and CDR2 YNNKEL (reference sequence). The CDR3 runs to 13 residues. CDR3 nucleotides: TGTGCCAGCGGTCTCTATTCAGGGTACGAGCAGTACTTC. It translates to CASGLYSGYEQYF.

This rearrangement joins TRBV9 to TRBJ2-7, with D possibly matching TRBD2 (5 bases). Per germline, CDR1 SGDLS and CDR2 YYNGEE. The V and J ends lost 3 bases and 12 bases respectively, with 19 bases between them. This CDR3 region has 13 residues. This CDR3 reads CASSAGLLGFLYF. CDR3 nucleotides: TGTGCCAGCAGCGCCGGACTGCTTGGGTTTCTGTACTTC.

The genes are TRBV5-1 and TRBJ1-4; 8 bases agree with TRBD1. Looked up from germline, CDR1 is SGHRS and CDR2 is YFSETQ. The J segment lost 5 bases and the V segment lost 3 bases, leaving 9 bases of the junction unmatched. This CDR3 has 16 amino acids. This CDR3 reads CASSSGQAGRNEKLFF. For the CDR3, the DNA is TGCGCCAGCAGCTCGGGACAGGCGGGGAGAAATGAAAAACTGTTTTTT.

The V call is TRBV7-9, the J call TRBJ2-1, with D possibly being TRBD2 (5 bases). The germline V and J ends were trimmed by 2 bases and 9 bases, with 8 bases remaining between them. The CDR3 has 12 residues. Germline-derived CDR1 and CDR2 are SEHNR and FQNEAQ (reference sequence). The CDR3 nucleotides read TGTGCCAGCAGCTTAAATGGAGGTGAGCAGTTCTTC. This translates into CASSLNGGEQFF. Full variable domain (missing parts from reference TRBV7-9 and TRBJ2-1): DTGVSQNPRHKITKRGQNVTFRCDPISEHNRLYWYRQTLGQGPEFLTYFQNEAQLEKSRLLSDRFSAERPKGSFSTLEIQRTEQGDSAMYLCASSLNGGEQFFGPGTRLTVL.

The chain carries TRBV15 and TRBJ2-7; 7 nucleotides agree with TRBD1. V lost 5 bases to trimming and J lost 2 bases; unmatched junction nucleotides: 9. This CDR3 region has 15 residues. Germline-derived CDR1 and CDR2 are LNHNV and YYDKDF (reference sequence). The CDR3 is CATSPGAGGPYEQYF. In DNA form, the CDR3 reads TGTGCCACCAGCCCAGGGGCAGGGGGTCCCTACGAGCAGTACTTC. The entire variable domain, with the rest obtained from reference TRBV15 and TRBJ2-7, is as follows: DAMVIQNPRYQVTQFGKPVTLSCSQTLNHNVMYWYQQKSSQAPKLLFHYYDKDFNNEADTPDNFQSRRPNTSFCFLDIRSPGLGDTAMYLCATSPGAGGPYEQYFGPGTRLTVT.

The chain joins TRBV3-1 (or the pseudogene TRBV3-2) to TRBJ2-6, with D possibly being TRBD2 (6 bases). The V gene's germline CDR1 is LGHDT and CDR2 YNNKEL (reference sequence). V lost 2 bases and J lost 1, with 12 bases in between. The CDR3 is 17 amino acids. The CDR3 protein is CASSQPGLASGANVLTF. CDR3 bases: TGTGCCAGCAGCCAACCGGGACTGGCTTCTGGGGCCAACGTCCTGACTTTC.

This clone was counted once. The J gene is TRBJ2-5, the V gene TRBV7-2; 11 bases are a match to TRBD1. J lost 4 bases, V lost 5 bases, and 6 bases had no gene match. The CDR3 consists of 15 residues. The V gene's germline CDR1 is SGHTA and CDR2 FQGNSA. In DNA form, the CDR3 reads TGTGCCAGCAGCACCTACGGGACAGGGGGAGAGACCCAGTACTTC. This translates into CASSTYGTGGETQYF.

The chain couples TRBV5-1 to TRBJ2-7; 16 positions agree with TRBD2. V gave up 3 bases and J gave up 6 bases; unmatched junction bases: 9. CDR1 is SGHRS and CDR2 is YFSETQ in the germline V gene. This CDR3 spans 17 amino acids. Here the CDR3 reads CASSSGTSGRAKGEQYF. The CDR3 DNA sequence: TGCGCCAGCAGCTCAGGGACTAGCGGGAGGGCCAAAGGCGAGCAGTACTTC.

The CDR3 region has the DNA TGTGCCAGCAGCTCCGGGACAGGGGGCTACGAGCAGTACTTC. Translation gives CASSSGTGGYEQYF. The chain carries TRBV28 and TRBJ2-7, with TRBD1 matching 11 bases. CDR3 length: 14 residues. V shed 6 bases and J 3 bases; nucleotides not matched to a gene: 4. In germline, CDR1 is MDHEN, CDR2 SYDVKM.

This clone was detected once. The CDR3 here is CASSYGAGIYEQYF. The CDR3 DNA follows: TGTGCCAGCAGTTACGGGGCAGGGATCTACGAGCAGTACTTC. The J gene is TRBJ2-7, the V gene TRBV6-6; D might be TRBD1 (5 bases). V was pared by 2 bases and J by 3 bases, with 11 bases between. CDR3 length: 14 amino acids. Germline CDR1 and CDR2: MNHNY and SVGAGI (reference sequence).